The 3 T cell receptor beta chains reported below all come from one sample, sequenced in a study of blood T cell repertoires in COVID-19. Libraries were prepared by immunoSEQ multiplex PCR; TCRdb keeps only in-frame clonotypes and omits some of them. Among over 55,000 clones listed, about 90% were seen once. The sequencing sample was made of peripheral blood. Receptor source: a man aged 45 to 65 with active COVID-19.

This chain uses TRBV2 with TRBJ1-2; D uncertain. The germline gives CDR1 SNHLY, CDR2 FYNNEI. The V and J ends lost 4 bases and 4 bases respectively, with 10 bases between them. This CDR3 spans 13 amino acids. The CDR3 DNA is TGTGCCAGCAGTGTCCCGGTAACCTATGGCTACACCTTC. The encoded protein is CASSVPVTYGYTF.

V gene TRBV21-1 combines with J gene TRBJ2-7; TRBD2, as called in the table, went unchecked against the DNA. TRBV21-1 is annotated as a pseudogene. The CDR3 extends over 16 amino acids. For the CDR3, the DNA is TGTGCCAGCCCAAAAGGGGGGGGGATTTGCTCCTACGAGCAGTACTTC. Protein product: CASPKGGGICSYEQYF.

The chain combines TRBV5-1 with TRBJ2-7; 8 nucleotides agree with TRBD2. Germline trimming cut 3 bases from V and 3 bases from J; bases unmatched to any gene: 2. CDR1 is SGHRS and CDR2 is YFSETQ in the germline V gene. The CDR3 has 13 residues. The CDR3 region has the DNA TGCGCCAGCAGCTGGGGGACTAGCTACGAGCAGTACTTC. Translation: CASSWGTSYEQYF.